One sample yielded the 25 T cell receptor beta chains listed below, sequenced in a study of shared clonotypes between healthy human individuals. Measured with immunoSEQ multiplex PCR; TCRdb has only the in-frame clones, and not every one. The table records about 2 million clones, roughly 95% of them present only once. The sequencing input was naive CD4+ T cells sorted from blood. The subset denotes: CD45RA+ positively selected. These receptor sequences come from a young man in good health.

This chain connects TRBV7-3 to TRBJ2-3; 7 bases align to TRBD2. Germline V lookup: CDR1 SGHTA, CDR2 FQGTGA. The V and J ends lost 0 bases and 2 bases, in that order; junction bases with no gene match: 14. The CDR3 contains 19 residues. CDR3 in amino acids: CASSLTGFLAERHTDTQYF. The CDR3 nucleotides read TGTGCCAGCAGCTTAACGGGTTTTCTAGCGGAACGACACACAGATACGCAGTATTTT.

The chain couples TRBV18 to TRBJ2-3; TRBD2 matches at 8 bases. The CDR3 consists of 17 residues. The germline V gene encodes CDR1 KGHSH and CDR2 LQKENI. V shed 1 base and J 4 bases; nucleotides not matched to a gene: 10. This CDR3 reads CASSPQVAGGAPDTQYF. The CDR3 DNA reads TGTGCCAGCTCACCACAGGTCGCCGGGGGGGCCCCAGATACGCAGTATTTT.

This chain joins TRBV5-4 and TRBJ2-7; the match to TRBD2 covers 13 bases. The trim removed 5 bases at V and 3 bases at J, leaving 8 bases unmatched. CDR3 length equals 16 residues. Germline CDR1 SGHNT, CDR2 YYREEE (reference sequence). This chain's CDR3 is CASSPGLAGEIYEQYF. CDR3 DNA sequence: TGTGCCAGCAGTCCCGGACTAGCGGGAGAGATCTACGAGCAGTACTTC.

The chain uses TRBV6-6 and TRBJ1-6; possibly TRBD1 for D (5 bases). V was cut by 4 bases and J by 9 bases, with 16 bases left in between. CDR3 size: 15 residues. Germline CDR1 is MNHNY and CDR2 is SVGAGI (reference sequence). Written as DNA, the CDR3 is TGTGCCAGCAGTTCCGGGGGGGAGGCCGGTTCACCCCTCCACTTT. Residues: CASSSGGEAGSPLHF.

Comments on this clone: The same CDR3 is also encoded by other DNA sequences in this sample. This sequence joins TRBV6-5 and TRBJ2-3, with D hard to call. Germline V lookup: CDR1 MNHEY, CDR2 SVGAGI. V was pared by 4 bases and J by 3 bases, with 2 bases between. The CDR3 has 11 residues. Here the CDR3 reads CASSSTDTQYF. The DNA for the CDR3 is TGTGCCAGCAGTTCGACAGATACGCAGTATTTT.

CDR3 coding DNA: TGTGCCAGCAGCCGACAGGGAATGCACGAGCAGTACTTC. It specifies CASSRQGMHEQYF. This chain joins TRBV27 and TRBJ2-7; 7 bases agree with TRBD1. The V segment lost 6 bases and the J segment 5 bases; nucleotides outside the gene matches: 7. The CDR3 contains 13 residues. CDR1 and CDR2 from the germline V gene are MNHEY and SMNVEV (reference sequence).

V and J are TRBV6-5 and TRBJ1-1, with a possible D match to TRBD1 (6 bases). Trimming took 6 bases from V and 11 from J, leaving 19 bases between them. The CDR3 has 13 amino acids. Germline CDR1 reads MNHEY; CDR2 reads SVGAGI. DNA of the CDR3: TGTGCCAGCAGCAAATCGACAGGCCCCCCCGCTTTCTTT. Its translation is CASSKSTGPPAFF.

This clone appeared a single time. The genes are TRBV27 and TRBJ2-7; 7 positions match TRBD2. CDR1 and CDR2 (germline): MNHEY, SMNVEV (reference sequence). Unmatched junction bases numbered 6, after V lost 3 bases and J lost 4 bases. The CDR3 is 14 amino acids. The CDR3 region is CASSFYSGSYEQYF. The CDR3 DNA is TGTGCCAGCAGTTTTTATAGCGGGTCTTACGAGCAGTACTTC.

V usage is TRBV18 and J usage is TRBJ2-7; D is unresolved. This CDR3 has 14 residues. The V and J ends lost 3 bases and 6 bases respectively, with 15 bases between them. In germline, CDR1 is KGHSH, CDR2 LQKENI. CDR3 DNA sequence: TGTGCCAGCTCACCCCAAGGGCAATGGTCCGAGCAGTACTTC. Its translation is CASSPQGQWSEQYF.

The chain employs TRBV5-1 and TRBJ1-1, with a weak D call TRBD1 (5 bases). The V gene lost 4 bases and the J gene lost 3 bases, with 22 bases spanning the gap. Germline V CDR1 and CDR2: SGHRS, YFSETQ. The CDR3 spans 17 residues. DNA for the CDR3: TGCGCCAGCAGCCCGACCCTCGACAGCTTAATCTACACTGAAGCTTTCTTT. It encodes CASSPTLDSLIYTEAFF.

The chain links TRBV10-3 to TRBJ1-3, with 8 bases aligning to TRBD1. J gave up 0 bases and V 0 bases, and 4 bases lay outside the gene matches. The germline CDR1 and CDR2 sequences are ENHRY and SYGVKD. This CDR3 region has 17 residues. In DNA, the CDR3 is TGTGCCATCAGTGAGTCGGGACAGGATTTCTCTGGAAACACCATATATTTT. Its translation: CAISESGQDFSGNTIYF.

The V and J genes are TRBV6-1 and TRBJ2-3, with 8 nucleotides matching TRBD2. The CDR3 covers 14 residues. Germline CDR1 MNHNS, CDR2 SASEGT. V shed 6 bases and J 3 bases; nucleotides not matched to a gene: 5. This CDR3 reads CASRTSAGTDTQYF. DNA for the CDR3: TGTGCCAGCAGGACTAGCGCGGGTACAGATACGCAGTATTTT.

V usage is TRBV19 and J usage is TRBJ1-3; weak D call: TRBD1 (5 bases). The CDR3 consists of 17 residues. Per germline, CDR1 LNHDA and CDR2 SQIVND (reference sequence). Trimming took 3 bases from V and 4 from J, leaving 19 bases between them. The CDR3 bases are TGTGCCAGTAGTATCGCTTTCAACAGGCAGTCGGGAAACACCATATATTTT. Translating gives CASSIAFNRQSGNTIYF.

As regards this clone: An end of the junction does not agree with germline; a read error may underlie this. The CDR3 is CAGSSGLPQETQYF. The CDR3 nucleotides are TGTGCCGGCAGTTCTGGGTTGCCCCAAGAGACCCAGTACTTC. V gene TRBV6-6 combines with J gene TRBJ2-5; D uncertain. This CDR3 has 14 amino acids. Germline V gene data show CDR1 as MNHNY and CDR2 as SVGAGI (reference sequence).

This chain connects TRBV7-2 to TRBJ2-1; D is ambiguous. V was cut by 5 bases and J by 7 bases, with 15 bases left in between. The length of the CDR3 is 14 residues. Germline CDR1 reads SGHTA; CDR2 reads FQGNSA. The DNA of the CDR3 is TGTGCCAGCAGCCCCAAGGCAGCGCCTAATGAGCAGTTCTTC. Amino acid sequence: CASSPKAAPNEQFF.

This clone occurred once. The chain carries TRBV10-3 and TRBJ2-5, with D hard to call. The CDR3 contains 15 residues. Trimming removed 0 bases from V and 4 bases from J, with 12 bases in between. Germline V CDR1 and CDR2: ENHRY, SYGVKD. The CDR3 sequence is CAISESKHPLETQYF. Written as DNA, the CDR3 is TGTGCCATCAGTGAGTCAAAACATCCCTTAGAGACCCAGTACTTC.

This chain links TRBV4-3 with TRBJ2-3; possible D gene TRBD1, 6 bases. This CDR3 has 16 residues. V lost 0 bases and J lost 3, with 13 bases in between. The germline V gene encodes CDR1 LGHNA and CDR2 YSLEER. The CDR3 bases are TGCGCCAGCAGCCAAGAAATAACGAGGGGGACAGATACGCAGTATTTT. Protein product: CASSQEITRGTDTQYF.

The CDR3 protein is CASSLVTDTQYF. The CDR3 DNA follows: TGTGCCAGCAGCTTAGTGACAGATACGCAGTATTTT. The V gene is TRBV13, the J gene TRBJ2-3, with D uncertain. Germline V gene data show CDR1 as PRHDT and CDR2 as FYEKMQ (reference sequence). The CDR3 covers 12 residues. V was shortened by 1 base and J by 3 bases, with 2 bases between the two germline ends.

The chain couples TRBV11-2 to TRBJ2-5; D possibly matches TRBD1 or TRBD2 (6 bases each). CDR1 is SGHAT, CDR2 FQNNGV, per germline. This CDR3 is 13 amino acids long. V gave up 0 bases and J gave up 5 bases, with 7 bases separating them. The CDR3 bases are TGTGCCAGCAGCTTAGAAGGGGGGGAGACCCAGTACTTC. It is translated as CASSLEGGETQYF.

CDR3 bases: TGTGCCAGCATGCCGACAGGGGCTGACCGCTACGAGCAGTACTTC. Its translation: CASMPTGADRYEQYF. V gene TRBV6-4 combines with J gene TRBJ2-7, with TRBD1 identical over 8 bases. Germline values: CDR1 MRHNA, CDR2 SNTAGT. The V and J ends lost 7 bases and 3 bases, in that order; junction bases with no gene match: 11. This CDR3 comprises 15 residues.

The chain has TRBV30 and TRBJ1-1, with D unclear. CDR3 length: 13 amino acids. CDR1 and CDR2 (germline): GTSNPN, SVGIG (reference sequence). The V gene lost 3 bases and the J gene lost 5 bases, with 13 bases spanning the gap. The CDR3 region is CAWRQGQRTEAFF. CDR3 nucleotide sequence: TGTGCCTGGAGGCAAGGGCAACGGACTGAAGCTTTCTTT.

The chain combines TRBV9 with TRBJ1-2, with 11 nucleotides matching TRBD1. The CDR3 length is 16 residues. Germline V gene data show CDR1 as SGDLS and CDR2 as YYNGEE. The J segment lost 4 bases and the V segment lost 5 bases, leaving 10 bases of the junction unmatched. The CDR3 coding sequence is TGTGCCAGCAGTGAAACCAGGGACAGGGGGAGCTATGGCTACACCTTC. Amino acid sequence: CASSETRDRGSYGYTF.

V gene TRBV19 combines with J gene TRBJ2-2; D call uncertain. The CDR3 consists of 12 residues. Germline V gene lookup returns CDR1 LNHDA and CDR2 SQIVND (reference sequence). The V end was cut by 1 base, the J end by 5 bases, with 2 bases between. The CDR3 bases are TGTGCCAGTAGTATAGTGACCGGGGAGCTGTTTTTT. Residues: CASSIVTGELFF.

This chain joins TRBV6-1 and TRBJ1-2; D is unclear. CDR1 and CDR2 from the germline V gene are MNHNS and SASEGT. Trimming shortened V by 2 bases and J by 5 bases, and 18 bases separated the two germline ends. CDR3 size: 16 residues. CDR3 sequence reads: CASSELFVDKIYGYTF. CDR3 in DNA: TGTGCCAGCAGTGAACTCTTCGTGGATAAAATTTATGGCTACACCTTC.

The rearrangement uses TRBV18 and TRBJ2-5, with D unresolved. Trimming took 1 base from V and 5 from J, leaving 5 bases between them. Germline V lookup: CDR1 KGHSH, CDR2 LQKENI. The length of the CDR3 is 12 residues. CDR3 nucleotides: TGTGCCAGCTCACCACAGTCGGAGACCCAGTACTTC. It yields the protein CASSPQSETQYF.